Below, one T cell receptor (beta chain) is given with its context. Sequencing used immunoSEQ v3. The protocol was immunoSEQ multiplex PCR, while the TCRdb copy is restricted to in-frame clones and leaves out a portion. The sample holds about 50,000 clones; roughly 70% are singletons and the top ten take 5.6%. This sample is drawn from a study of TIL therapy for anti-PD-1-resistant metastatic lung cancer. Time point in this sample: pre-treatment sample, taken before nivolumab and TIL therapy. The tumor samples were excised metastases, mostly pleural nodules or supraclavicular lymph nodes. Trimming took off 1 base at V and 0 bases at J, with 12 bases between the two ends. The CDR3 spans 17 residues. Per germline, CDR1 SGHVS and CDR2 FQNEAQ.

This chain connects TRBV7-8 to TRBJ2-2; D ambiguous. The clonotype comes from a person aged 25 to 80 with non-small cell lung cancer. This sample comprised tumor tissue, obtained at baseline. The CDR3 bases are TGTGCCAGCAGCTTAGTCGCGGCCCCTCCGAACACCGGGGAGCTGTTTTTT. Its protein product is CASSLVAAPPNTGELFF.